This T cell receptor beta chain was captured by sequencing in a study of T cell repertoires in cytomegalovirus infection. In the study overall: Shared public TCR beta signatures pointed to both CMV infection and a matching HLA type.

Details on this clonotype: No antigen is known for it.

Study outcomes and limitations: The study found HLA-C-restricted CMV-specific TCR beta clonotypes dominating the ex vivo response. People with CMV and the relevant HLA were identified by cumulative public TCR beta family frequency.

V was clipped by 4 bases and J by 2 bases, with 11 bases between them. Per the germline V gene, CDR1 is SGHAT and CDR2 is FQNNGV. The CDR3 is 14 residues long. Using its own MiXCR run on the reads, TCRdb lists one record per CDR3 protein. The sample lists 350,000 to 550,000 distinct CDR3 sequences; 25% to 40% were seen once. This receptor was taken from a human donor in good health (CMV status not recorded). Some clones in this sample may be carry-over from other donors' samples. The rearrangement links TRBV11-2 to TRBJ1-2; D is unclear. The sequenced sample was PBMCs. CDR3 protein: CASSYQTANYGYTF. The CDR3 DNA follows: TGTGCCAGCAGCTACCAGACCGCGAACTATGGCTACACCTTC. The whole variable domain, remainder taken from reference TRBV11-2 and TRBJ1-2, is EAGVAQSPRYKIIEKRQSVAFWCNPISGHATLYWYQQILGQGPKLLIQFQNNGVVDDSQLPKDRFSAERLKGVDSTLKIQPAKLEDSAVYLCASSYQTANYGYTFGSGTRLTVV.